This note documents a single TCR beta chain sequence. Its antigen is currently unknown. Combining iRepertoire HTBI primers with Arm-PCR of CDR3 regions, the authors built TCR beta libraries. TCRdb used MiXCR to reprocess the multiplex PCR reads, holding one entry per CDR3 protein. Of hundreds of thousands of distinct CDR3 sequences detected, 16% appear once; the ten largest clones hold around 19%. The data were obtained in a study of regulatory T cells in long-lasting Graves disease. Whole-study results and caveats: Persistent patients shared more public clonotypes (about 2,900) than new patients (approximately 1,000).

The V gene's germline CDR1 is SEHNR and CDR2 FQNEAQ (reference sequence). CDR3 length: 15 residues. V was cut by 5 bases and J by 7 bases, with 18 bases left in between. The time point denotes: newly diagnosed GD, antithyroid drugs for less than 3 months. Generation of the TCR library employed RNA extracted from PBMCs. This same sample was also part of a study on T cells in Graves' hyperthyroidism and ophthalmopathy. That report adds: In the first-round RT-PCR of the TCR CDR3, the HTBI primer set was used.

Sequencing used peripheral blood mononuclear cells (PBMCs), obtained at new diagnosis, from a patient treated with antithyroid drugs. This chain uses TRBV7-9 with TRBJ2-1; D unclear. The clonotype was recovered from a woman in her 30s with Graves disease. CDR3 protein: CASSKRPTWDNEQFF. In DNA, the CDR3 is TGTGCCAGCAGCAAGCGACCCACCTGGGATAATGAGCAGTTCTTC.